This T cell receptor (beta chain) was observed in a study of molecular identifiers for immune sequencing clone quantification. Whole-study results and caveats: Effector cells had over 99% of their molecules in clones above 20 RNA copies, while naive cells had under 1%.

Many counts were recorded for this clonotype. Its specificity is unknown. Trimming stripped 5 bases from V and 5 bases from J, with 15 bases between. Germline V lookup: CDR1 GTSNPN, CDR2 SVGIG (reference sequence). This CDR3 contains 13 residues. The authors gated naive CD8 T cells as CD8+CD4-CCR7+CD45RA+ for sorting. The authors built bulk TCR libraries by previously described methods with listed TCR primers. TCRdb re-called the PCR reads with MiXCR, one entry per CDR3 protein. The sample includes more than 95,000 distinct CDR3 sequences, more than 20% of them seen just once. Sequences were obtained from naive CD8+ T cells from blood, with Jurkat cell RNA spiked in. Subset specified: FACS-sorted CD8+CD4-CCR7+CD45RA+ naive T cells. The receptor comes from a human donor in good health. Some libraries in this study had Jurkat cell RNA spiked in. V is TRBV30 and J is TRBJ1-1, with TRBD1 as a possible D gene (6 bases). The CDR3 here is CAWLGGAGTEAFF. The DNA for the CDR3 is TGTGCCTGGCTGGGGGGCGCGGGAACTGAAGCTTTCTTT. The entire variable domain, with the rest obtained from reference TRBV30 and TRBJ1-1, is as follows: SQTIHQWPATLVQPVGSPLSLECTVEGTSNPNLYWYRQAAGRGLQLLFYSVGIGQISSEVPQNLSASRPQDRQFILSSKKLLLSDSGFYLCAWLGGAGTEAFFGQGTRLTVV.